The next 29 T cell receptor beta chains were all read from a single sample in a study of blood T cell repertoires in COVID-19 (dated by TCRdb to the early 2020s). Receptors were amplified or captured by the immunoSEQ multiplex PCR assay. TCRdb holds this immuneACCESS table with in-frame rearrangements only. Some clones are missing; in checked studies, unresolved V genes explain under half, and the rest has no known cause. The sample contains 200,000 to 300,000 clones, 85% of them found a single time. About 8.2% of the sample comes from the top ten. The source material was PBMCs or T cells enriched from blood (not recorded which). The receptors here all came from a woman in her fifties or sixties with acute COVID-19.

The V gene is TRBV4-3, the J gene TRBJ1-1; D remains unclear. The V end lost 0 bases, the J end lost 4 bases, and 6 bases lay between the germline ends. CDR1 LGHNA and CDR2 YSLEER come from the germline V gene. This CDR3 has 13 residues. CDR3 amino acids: CASSQDMRTEAFF. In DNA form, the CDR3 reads TGCGCCAGCAGCCAAGATATGCGCACTGAAGCTTTCTTT.

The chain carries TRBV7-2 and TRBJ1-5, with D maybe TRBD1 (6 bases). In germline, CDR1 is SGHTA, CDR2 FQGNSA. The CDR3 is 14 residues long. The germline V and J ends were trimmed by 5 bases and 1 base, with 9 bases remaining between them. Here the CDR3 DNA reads TGTGCCAGCAGCCGGGACACCAGCAATCAGCCCCAGCATTTT. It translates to CASSRDTSNQPQHF.

In DNA, the CDR3 is TGTGCCAGCAGCCGCGGGACTAGCCAGTTCTTC. Protein: CASSRGTSQFF. The chain joins TRBV5-6 to TRBJ2-1; 9 bases map to TRBD2. Germline-derived CDR1 and CDR2 are SGHDT and YYEEEE. This CDR3 region has 11 residues. The V gene end was trimmed by 4 bases and the J gene end by 13 bases; junction bases not matched to a gene: 3.

The CDR3 region has the DNA TGTGCCTGGAGTGTACCTAGCGGGGGGCCCGGGGAGCTGTTTTTT. Its protein is CAWSVPSGGPGELFF. The J gene is TRBJ2-2, the V gene TRBV30; 11 bases agree with TRBD2. The germline CDR1 and CDR2 sequences are GTSNPN and SVGIG (reference sequence). The length of the CDR3 is 15 residues. The junction had 3 bases not matched to a gene; V was cut back by 0 bases and J by 6 bases.

CDR3 DNA sequence: TGTGCCACCCGGACAGATAACACTGAAGCTTTCTTT. As protein: CATRTDNTEAFF. The rearrangement uses TRBV6-5 and TRBJ1-1; tentative D call: TRBD1 (6 bases). The V gene lost 10 bases and the J gene lost 2 bases, with 11 bases spanning the gap. Per the germline V gene, CDR1 is MNHEY and CDR2 is SVGAGI. CDR3 length: 12 residues.

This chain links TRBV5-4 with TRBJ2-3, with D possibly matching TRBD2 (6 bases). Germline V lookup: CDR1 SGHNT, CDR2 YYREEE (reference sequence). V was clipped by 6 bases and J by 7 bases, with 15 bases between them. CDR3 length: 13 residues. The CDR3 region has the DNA TGTGCCAGCACCCGCGGACTAAATTATACGCAGTATTTT. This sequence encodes CASTRGLNYTQYF.

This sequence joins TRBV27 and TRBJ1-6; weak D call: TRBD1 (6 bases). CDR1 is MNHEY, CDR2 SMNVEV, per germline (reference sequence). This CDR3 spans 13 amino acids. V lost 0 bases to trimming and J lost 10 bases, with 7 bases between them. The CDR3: CASSLSGQSPLHF. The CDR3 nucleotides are TGTGCCAGCAGTTTATCTGGACAGTCACCCCTCCACTTT.

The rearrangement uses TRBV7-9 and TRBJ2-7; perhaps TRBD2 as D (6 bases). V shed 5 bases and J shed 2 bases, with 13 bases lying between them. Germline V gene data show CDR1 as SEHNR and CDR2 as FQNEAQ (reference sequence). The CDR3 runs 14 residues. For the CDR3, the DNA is TGTGCCAGCAGCACTGGGACTGATACCTACGAGCAGTACTTC. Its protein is CASSTGTDTYEQYF.

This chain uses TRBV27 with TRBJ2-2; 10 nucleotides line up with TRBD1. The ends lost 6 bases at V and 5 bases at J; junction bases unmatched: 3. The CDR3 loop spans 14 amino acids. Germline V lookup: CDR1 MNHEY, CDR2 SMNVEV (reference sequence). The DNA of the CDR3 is TGTGCCAGCAGGAGGACAGGGGGAACCGGGGAGCTGTTTTTT. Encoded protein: CASRRTGGTGELFF.

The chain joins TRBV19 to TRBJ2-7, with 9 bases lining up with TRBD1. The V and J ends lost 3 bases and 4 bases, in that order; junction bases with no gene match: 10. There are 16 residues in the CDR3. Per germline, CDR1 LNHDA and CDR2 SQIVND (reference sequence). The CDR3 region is CASSMTTTGGFYEQYF. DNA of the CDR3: TGTGCCAGTAGTATGACGACAACAGGGGGCTTTTACGAGCAGTACTTC.

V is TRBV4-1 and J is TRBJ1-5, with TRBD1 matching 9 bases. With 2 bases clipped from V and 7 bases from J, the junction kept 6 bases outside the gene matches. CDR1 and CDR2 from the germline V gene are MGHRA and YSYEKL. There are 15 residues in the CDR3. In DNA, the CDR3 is TGCGCCAGCAGCCAACCGGGACAGGGCATACAGCCCCAGCATTTT. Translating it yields CASSQPGQGIQPQHF.

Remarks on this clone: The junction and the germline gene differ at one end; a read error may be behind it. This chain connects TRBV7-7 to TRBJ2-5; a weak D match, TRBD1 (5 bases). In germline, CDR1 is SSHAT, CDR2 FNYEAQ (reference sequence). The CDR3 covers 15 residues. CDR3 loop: CASSLRSGLVETQYF. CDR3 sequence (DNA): TGTGCTAGCAGCTTACGGTCAGGGTTGGTAGAGACCCAGTACTTC.

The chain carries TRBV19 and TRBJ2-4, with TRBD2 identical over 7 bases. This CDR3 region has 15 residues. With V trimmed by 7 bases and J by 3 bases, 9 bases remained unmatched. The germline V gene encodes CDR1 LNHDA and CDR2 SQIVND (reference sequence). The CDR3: CASTMGGIDKNIQYF. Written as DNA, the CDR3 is TGTGCCAGTACCATGGGGGGGATAGACAAAAACATTCAGTACTTC.

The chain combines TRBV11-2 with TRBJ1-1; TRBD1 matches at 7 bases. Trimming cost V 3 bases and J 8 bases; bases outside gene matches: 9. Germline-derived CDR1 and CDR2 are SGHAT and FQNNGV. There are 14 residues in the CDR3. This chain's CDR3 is CASSFRSQGREAFF. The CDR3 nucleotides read TGTGCCAGCAGCTTCCGGTCACAGGGGAGAGAAGCTTTCTTT.

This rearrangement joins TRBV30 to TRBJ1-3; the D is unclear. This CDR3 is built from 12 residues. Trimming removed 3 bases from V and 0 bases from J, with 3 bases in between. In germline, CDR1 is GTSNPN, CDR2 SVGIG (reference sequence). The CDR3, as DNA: TGTGCCTGGAGCAACTCTGGAAACACCATATATTTT. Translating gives CAWSNSGNTIYF.

The CDR3: CSARAGNTIYF. The CDR3 DNA follows: TGCAGTGCCAGGGCTGGAAACACCATATATTTT. The chain links TRBV20-1 to TRBJ1-3; a weak D match, TRBD1 (5 bases). V gave up 6 bases and J gave up 2 bases, with 5 bases separating them. CDR1 DFQATT and CDR2 SNEGSKA come from the germline V gene (reference sequence). The CDR3 runs 11 residues.

The CDR3 nucleotides are TGTGCCAGCAGTTACTCTGGCAGGGGAAGCTATGGCTACACCTTC. The encoded protein is CASSYSGRGSYGYTF. This chain links TRBV6-2 or TRBV6-3 with TRBJ1-2; TRBD1 might be the D (6 bases). Germline V gives CDR1 MNHEY, CDR2 SVGEGT. The CDR3 has 15 residues. The V end lost 0 bases, the J end lost 4 bases, and 12 bases lay between the germline ends.

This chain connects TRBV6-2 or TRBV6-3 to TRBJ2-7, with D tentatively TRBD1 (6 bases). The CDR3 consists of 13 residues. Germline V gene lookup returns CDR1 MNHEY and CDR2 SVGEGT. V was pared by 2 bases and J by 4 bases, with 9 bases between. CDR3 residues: CASSYQGPYEQYF. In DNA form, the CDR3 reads TGTGCCAGCAGTTACCAGGGGCCATACGAGCAGTACTTC.

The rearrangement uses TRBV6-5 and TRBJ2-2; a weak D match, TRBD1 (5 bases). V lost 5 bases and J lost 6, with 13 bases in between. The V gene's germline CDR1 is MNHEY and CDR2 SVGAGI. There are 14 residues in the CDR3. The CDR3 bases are TGTGCCAGCAGTCAGGGTCCCACGGCCGGGGAGCTGTTTTTT. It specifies CASSQGPTAGELFF.

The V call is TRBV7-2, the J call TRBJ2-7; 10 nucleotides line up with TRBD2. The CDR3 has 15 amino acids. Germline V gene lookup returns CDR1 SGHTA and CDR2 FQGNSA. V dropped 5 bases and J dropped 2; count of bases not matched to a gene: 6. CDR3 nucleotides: TGTGCCAGCAGCCAACGGAGCGGGGGGGCCTACGAGCAGTACTTC. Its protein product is CASSQRSGGAYEQYF.

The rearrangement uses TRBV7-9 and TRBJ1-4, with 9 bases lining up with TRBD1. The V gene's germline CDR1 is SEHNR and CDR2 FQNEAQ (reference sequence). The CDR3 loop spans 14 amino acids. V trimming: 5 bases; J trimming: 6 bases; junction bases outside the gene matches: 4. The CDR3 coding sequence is TGTGCCAGCAGCCCCGACAGGGGGGATGAAAAACTGTTTTTT. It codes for CASSPDRGDEKLFF.

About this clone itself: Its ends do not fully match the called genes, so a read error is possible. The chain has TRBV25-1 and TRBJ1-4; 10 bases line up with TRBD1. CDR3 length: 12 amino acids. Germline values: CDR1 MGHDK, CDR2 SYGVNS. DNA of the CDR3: TGTGCCAGCAGTGAATACGGGACAGGGGCTAGTTTT. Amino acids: CASSEYGTGASF.

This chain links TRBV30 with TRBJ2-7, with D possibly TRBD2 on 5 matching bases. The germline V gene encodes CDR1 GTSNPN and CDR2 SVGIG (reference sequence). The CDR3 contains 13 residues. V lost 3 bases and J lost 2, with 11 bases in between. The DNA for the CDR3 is TGTGCCTGGAGCGGGGTAGTGCCCTACGAGCAGTACTTC. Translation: CAWSGVVPYEQYF.

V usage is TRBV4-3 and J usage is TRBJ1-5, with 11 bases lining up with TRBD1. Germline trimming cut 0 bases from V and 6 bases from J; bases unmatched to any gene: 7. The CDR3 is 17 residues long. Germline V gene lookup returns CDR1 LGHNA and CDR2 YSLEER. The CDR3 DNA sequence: TGCGCCAGCAGCCAAGATATGGGGACAGGGGGAAGTCAGCCCCAGCATTTT. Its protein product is CASSQDMGTGGSQPQHF.

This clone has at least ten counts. The CDR3 loop is CASSQDLGGNQPQHF. In DNA form, the CDR3 reads TGCGCCAGCAGCCAAGATTTGGGGGGGAATCAGCCCCAGCATTTT. V and J are TRBV4-3 and TRBJ1-5, with D perhaps matching TRBD1 (5 bases). CDR3 size: 15 residues. V lost 0 bases and J 4 bases, leaving 10 bases between the germline ends. The germline gives CDR1 LGHNA, CDR2 YSLEER.

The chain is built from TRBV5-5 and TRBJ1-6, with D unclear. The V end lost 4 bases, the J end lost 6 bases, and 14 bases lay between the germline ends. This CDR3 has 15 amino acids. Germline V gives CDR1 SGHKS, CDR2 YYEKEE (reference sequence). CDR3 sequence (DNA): TGTGCCAGCAGCAGCGGGCCAGTCCTTAATTCACCCCTCCACTTT. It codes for CASSSGPVLNSPLHF.

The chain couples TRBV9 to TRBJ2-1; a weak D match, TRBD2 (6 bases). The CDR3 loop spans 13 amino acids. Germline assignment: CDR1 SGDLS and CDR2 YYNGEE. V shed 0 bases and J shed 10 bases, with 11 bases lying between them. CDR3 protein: CASSVVLSGEQFF. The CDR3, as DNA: TGTGCCAGCAGCGTAGTATTGAGCGGGGAGCAGTTCTTC. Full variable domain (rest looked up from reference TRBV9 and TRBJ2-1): DSGVTQTPKHLITATGQRVTLRCSPRSGDLSVYWYQQSLDQGLQFLIQYYNGEERAKGNILERFSAQQFPDLHSELNLSSLELGDSALYFCASSVVLSGEQFFGPGTRLTVL.

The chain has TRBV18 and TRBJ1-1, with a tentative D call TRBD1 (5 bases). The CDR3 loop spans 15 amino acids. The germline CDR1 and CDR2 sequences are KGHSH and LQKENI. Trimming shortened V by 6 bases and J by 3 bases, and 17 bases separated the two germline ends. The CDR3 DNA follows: TGTGCCAGCTCTTCCAACGGGGGGAAGGACACTGAAGCTTTCTTT. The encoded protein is CASSSNGGKDTEAFF.

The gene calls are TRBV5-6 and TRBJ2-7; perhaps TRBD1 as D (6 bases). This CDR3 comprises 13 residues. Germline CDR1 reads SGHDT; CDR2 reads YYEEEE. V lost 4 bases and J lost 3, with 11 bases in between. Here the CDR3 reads CASSRGRGYEQYF. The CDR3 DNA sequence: TGTGCCAGCAGCCGGGGCAGGGGCTACGAGCAGTACTTC.